This section outlines one T cell receptor beta chain sequence together with its context. What it recognizes is unknown. PCR employed 60 Vbeta and 13 Jbeta primers. Only in-frame clones appear in the TCRdb table, and some are missing; sequencing was by immunoSEQ multiplex PCR. Of more than 85,000 clones in the sample, around 80% were seen once. This sample was taken from a study of cytomegalovirus exposure and HLA in healthy donors. Overall study results and limits: In the analysis, some V segments, TRBV6-2 and TRBV6-3 included, were excluded as indistinguishable. Immune exposure information comprised only CMV serostatus. Using a false discovery rate of 0.05, a later analysis showed that about 16,000 TCR beta sequences were associated with HLA alleles.

V lost 4 bases, J lost 0 bases, and 6 bases lay in between. This CDR3 has 13 amino acids. CDR1 and CDR2 from the germline V gene are SSHAT and FNYEAQ (reference sequence). The chain has TRBV7-7 and TRBJ2-5; D gene unclear. This receptor was taken from a man aged 25-45 years in good health and CMV-seropositive. The specimen was PBMCs. The CDR3 protein is CASSYNYQETQYF. The CDR3 bases are TGTGCCAGCAGCTACAATTACCAAGAGACCCAGTACTTC.